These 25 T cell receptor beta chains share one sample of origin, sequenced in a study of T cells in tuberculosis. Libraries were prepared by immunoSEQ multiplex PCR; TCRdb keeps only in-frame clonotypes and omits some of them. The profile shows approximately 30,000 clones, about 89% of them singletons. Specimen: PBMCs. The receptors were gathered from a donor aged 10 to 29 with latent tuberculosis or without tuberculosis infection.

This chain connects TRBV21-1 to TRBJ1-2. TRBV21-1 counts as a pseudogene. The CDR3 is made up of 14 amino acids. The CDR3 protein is CASSKGGKPADYTF. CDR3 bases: TGTGCCAGCAGCAAAGGAGGGAAACCGGCTGACTACACCTTC.

Written as DNA, the CDR3 is TGTGCCAGCAGTCCCGAGGACTTATCCTACGAGCAGTACTTC. This codes for CASSPEDLSYEQYF. This chain uses TRBV6-1 with TRBJ2-7, with a weak D call TRBD2 (5 bases). Germline CDR1 and CDR2: MNHNS and SASEGT. The CDR3 length is 14 residues. Trimming cost V 5 bases and J 1 base, with 12 bases left between them.

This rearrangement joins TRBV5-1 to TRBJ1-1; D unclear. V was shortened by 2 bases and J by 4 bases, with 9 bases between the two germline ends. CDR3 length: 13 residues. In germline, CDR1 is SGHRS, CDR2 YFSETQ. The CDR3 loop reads CASSFEGSTEAFF. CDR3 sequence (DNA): TGCGCCAGCAGCTTCGAGGGCTCCACTGAAGCTTTCTTT.

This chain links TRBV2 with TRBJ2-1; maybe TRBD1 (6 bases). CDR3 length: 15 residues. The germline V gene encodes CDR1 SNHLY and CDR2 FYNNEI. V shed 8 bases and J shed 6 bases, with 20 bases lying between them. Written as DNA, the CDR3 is TGTGCCAGCTCAATAACCGGGACATTAACCAATGAGCAGTTCTTC. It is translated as CASSITGTLTNEQFF.

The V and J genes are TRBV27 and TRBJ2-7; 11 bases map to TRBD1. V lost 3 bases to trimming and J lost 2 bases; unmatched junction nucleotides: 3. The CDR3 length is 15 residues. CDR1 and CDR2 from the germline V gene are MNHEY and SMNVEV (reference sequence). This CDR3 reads CASSFAGQGAYEQYF. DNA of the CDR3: TGTGCCAGCAGTTTTGCGGGACAGGGGGCCTACGAGCAGTACTTC.

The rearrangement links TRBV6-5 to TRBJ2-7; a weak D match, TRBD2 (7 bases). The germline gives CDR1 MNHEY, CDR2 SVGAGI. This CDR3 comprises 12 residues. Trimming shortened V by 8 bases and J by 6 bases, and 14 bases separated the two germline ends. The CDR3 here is CASRGAGGEQYF. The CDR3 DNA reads TGTGCCAGCCGGGGGGCTGGAGGCGAGCAGTACTTC.

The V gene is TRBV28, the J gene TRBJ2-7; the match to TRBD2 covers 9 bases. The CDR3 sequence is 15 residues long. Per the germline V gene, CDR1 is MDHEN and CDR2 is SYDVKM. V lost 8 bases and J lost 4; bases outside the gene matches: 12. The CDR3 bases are TGTGCCAGCGCCACCCCAGCGGGGGGCCGTTACGAGCAGTACTTC. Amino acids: CASATPAGGRYEQYF. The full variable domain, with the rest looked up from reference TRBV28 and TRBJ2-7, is DVKVTQSSRYLVKRTGEKVFLECVQDMDHENMFWYRQDPGLGLRLIYFSYDVKMKEKGDIPEGYSVSREKKERFSLILESASTNQTSMYLCASATPAGGRYEQYFGPGTRLTVT.

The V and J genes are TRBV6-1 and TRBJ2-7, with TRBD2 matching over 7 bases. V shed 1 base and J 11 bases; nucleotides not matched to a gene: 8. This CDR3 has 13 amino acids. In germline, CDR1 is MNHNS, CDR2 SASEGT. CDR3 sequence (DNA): TGTGCCAGCAGTGAAGTACAGAGCGGGGTTAAGTACTTC. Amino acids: CASSEVQSGVKYF.

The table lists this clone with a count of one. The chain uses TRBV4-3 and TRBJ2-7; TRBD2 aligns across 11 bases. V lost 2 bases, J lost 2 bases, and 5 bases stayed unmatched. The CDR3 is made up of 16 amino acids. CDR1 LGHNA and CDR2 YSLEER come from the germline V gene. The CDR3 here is CASSQRLAGHPYEQYF. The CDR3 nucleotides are TGCGCCAGCAGCCAACGACTAGCGGGACATCCCTACGAGCAGTACTTC.

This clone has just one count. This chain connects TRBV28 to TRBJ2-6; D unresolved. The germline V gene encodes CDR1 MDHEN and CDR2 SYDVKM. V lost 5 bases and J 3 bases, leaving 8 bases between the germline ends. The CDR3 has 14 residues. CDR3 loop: CASSPVSGANVLTF. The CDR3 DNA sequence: TGTGCCAGCAGTCCGGTTAGTGGGGCCAACGTCCTGACTTTC.

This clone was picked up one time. CDR3 nucleotide sequence: TGCGCCAGCAGCTCCGCCTACGAGCAGTACTTC. Its protein product is CASSSAYEQYF. The chain combines TRBV5-1 with TRBJ2-7; D not resolved. The CDR3 is made up of 11 amino acids. The V end lost 3 bases, the J end lost 2 bases, and 3 bases lay between the germline ends. Germline V gene sequence: CDR1 SGHRS, CDR2 YFSETQ.

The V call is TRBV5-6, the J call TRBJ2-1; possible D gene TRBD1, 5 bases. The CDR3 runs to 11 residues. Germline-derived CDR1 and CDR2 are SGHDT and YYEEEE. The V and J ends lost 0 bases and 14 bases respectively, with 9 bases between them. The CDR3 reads CASSLATVKFF. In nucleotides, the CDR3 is TGTGCCAGCAGCTTGGCGACAGTCAAGTTCTTC.

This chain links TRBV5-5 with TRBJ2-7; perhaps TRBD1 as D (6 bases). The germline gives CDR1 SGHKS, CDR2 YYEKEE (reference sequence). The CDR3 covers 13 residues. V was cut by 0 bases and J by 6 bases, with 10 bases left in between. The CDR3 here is CASSLGTVIEQYF. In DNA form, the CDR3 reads TGTGCCAGCAGCTTGGGGACAGTAATCGAGCAGTACTTC.

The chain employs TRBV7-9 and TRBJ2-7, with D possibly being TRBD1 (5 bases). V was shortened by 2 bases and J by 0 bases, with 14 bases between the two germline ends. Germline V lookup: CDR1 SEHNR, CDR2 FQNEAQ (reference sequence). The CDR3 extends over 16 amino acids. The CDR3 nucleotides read TGTGCCAGCAGCTTAAGATGGGGAAGGGGCTCCTACGAGCAGTACTTC. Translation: CASSLRWGRGSYEQYF.

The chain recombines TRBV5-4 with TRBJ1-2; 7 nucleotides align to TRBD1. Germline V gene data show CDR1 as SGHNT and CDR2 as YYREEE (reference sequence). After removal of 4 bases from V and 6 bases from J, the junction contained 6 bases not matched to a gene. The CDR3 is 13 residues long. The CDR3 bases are TGTGCCAGCAGCACCGGACAGGACGATGGCTACACCTTC. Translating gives CASSTGQDDGYTF.

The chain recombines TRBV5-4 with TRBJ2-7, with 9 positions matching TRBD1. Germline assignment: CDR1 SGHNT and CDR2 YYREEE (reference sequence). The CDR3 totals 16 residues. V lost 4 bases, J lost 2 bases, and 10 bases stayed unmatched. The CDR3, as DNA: TGTGCCAGCAGCCCGGGGTCCCGACAGGGGGCCTACGAGCAGTACTTC. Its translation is CASSPGSRQGAYEQYF.

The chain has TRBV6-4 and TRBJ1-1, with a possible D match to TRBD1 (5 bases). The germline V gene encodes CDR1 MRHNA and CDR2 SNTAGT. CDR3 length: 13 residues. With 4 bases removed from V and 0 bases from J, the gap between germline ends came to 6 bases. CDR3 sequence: CASSAGMNTEAFF. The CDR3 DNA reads TGTGCCAGCAGTGCAGGGATGAACACTGAAGCTTTCTTT.

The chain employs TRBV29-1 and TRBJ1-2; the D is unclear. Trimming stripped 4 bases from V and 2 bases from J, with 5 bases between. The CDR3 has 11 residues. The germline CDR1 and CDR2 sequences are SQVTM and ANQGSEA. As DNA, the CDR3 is TGCAGCGTTGTCCAGAACTATGGCTACACCTTC. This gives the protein CSVVQNYGYTF.

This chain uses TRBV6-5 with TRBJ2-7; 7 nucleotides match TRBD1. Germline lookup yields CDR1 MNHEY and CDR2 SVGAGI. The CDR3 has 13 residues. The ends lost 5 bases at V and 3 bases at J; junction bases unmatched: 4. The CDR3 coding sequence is TGTGCCAGCAGTCACGGGACAGACTACGAGCAGTACTTC. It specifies CASSHGTDYEQYF.

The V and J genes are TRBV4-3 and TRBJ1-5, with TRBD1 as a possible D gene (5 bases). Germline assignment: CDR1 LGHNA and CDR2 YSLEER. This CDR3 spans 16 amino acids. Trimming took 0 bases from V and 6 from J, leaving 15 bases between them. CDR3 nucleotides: TGCGCCAGCAGCCAAGATGTCGGGACCGGGGGTCAGCCCCAGCATTTT. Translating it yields CASSQDVGTGGQPQHF.

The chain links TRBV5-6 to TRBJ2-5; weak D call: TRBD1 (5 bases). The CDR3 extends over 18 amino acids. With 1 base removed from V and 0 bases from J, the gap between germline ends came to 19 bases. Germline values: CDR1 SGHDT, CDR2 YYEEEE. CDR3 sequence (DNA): TGTGCCAGCAGCTTGTTTCTCCTCGCAGGGTACGACCAAGAGACCCAGTACTTC. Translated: CASSLFLLAGYDQETQYF.

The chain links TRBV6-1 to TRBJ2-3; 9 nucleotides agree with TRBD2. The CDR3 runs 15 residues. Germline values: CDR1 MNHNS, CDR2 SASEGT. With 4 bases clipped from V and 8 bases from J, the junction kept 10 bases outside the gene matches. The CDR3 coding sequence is TGTGCCAGCAGTGTCTTAGCGGGGGTATTCGGTACGCAGTATTTT. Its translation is CASSVLAGVFGTQYF.

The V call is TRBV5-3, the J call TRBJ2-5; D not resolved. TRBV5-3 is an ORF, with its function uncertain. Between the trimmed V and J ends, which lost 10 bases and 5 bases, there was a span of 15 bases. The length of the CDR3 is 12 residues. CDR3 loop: CARETFRETQYF. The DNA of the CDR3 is TGTGCCCGAGAGACATTTAGGGAGACCCAGTACTTC.

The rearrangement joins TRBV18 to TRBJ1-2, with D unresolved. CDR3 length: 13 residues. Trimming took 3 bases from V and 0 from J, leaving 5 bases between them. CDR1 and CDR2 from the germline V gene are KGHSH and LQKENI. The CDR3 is CASSPIANYGYTF. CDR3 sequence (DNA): TGTGCCAGCTCACCTATAGCTAACTATGGCTACACCTTC.

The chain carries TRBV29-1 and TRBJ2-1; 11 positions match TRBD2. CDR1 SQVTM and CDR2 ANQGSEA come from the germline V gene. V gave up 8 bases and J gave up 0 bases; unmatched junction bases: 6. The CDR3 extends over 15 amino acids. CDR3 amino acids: CSTQGLAGSYNEQFF. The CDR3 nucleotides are TGCAGCACTCAAGGACTAGCGGGCTCCTACAATGAGCAGTTCTTC.